These 9 T cell receptor beta chains came from one sample sequenced in a study of monozygotic twins with inflammatory bowel disease (dated by TCRdb to the late 2010s). Library preparation used 5' RACE. Reads for this sample came from an Illumina HiSeq 2500. Reads reprocessed by TCRdb are summarized as one entry per CDR3 protein sequence, and DNA is absent. This specimen's table enumerates about 300,000 distinct CDR3 sequences. The ten largest clonotypes hold roughly 5.3% of the sample. Specimen: blood. The origin of the receptors is a human donor with ulcerative colitis or Crohn's disease, or a healthy co-twin of an affected twin (not recorded which).

This chain joins TRBV14 and TRBJ2-7; absent DNA, TCRdb's TRBD1 call cannot be checked. This CDR3 comprises 13 residues. Germline V gives CDR1 SGHDN, CDR2 FVKESK. CDR3 sequence reads: CASSRQPHYEQYF.

This rearrangement joins TRBV3-1 to TRBJ1-6. Germline V gives CDR1 LGHDT, CDR2 YNNKEL (reference sequence). This CDR3 is built from 11 residues. The CDR3: CASSQLGSLHF.

The V and J genes are TRBV2 and TRBJ2-5. CDR3 length equals 11 residues. Germline CDR1 reads SNHLY; CDR2 reads FYNNEI. This CDR3 reads CASSEGETEYF.

The gene calls are TRBV6-1 and TRBJ2-3; TCRdb names TRBD1, which stays unverified in the absence of DNA. Germline CDR1 and CDR2: MNHNS and SASEGT. This CDR3 is built from 15 residues. CDR3 sequence reads: CASSRHRQTGNTQYF.

The chain joins TRBV5-1 to TRBJ2-1. The V gene's germline CDR1 is SGHRS and CDR2 YFSETQ. CDR3 length: 12 amino acids. The CDR3 sequence: CASSSRNNEQFF.

This chain uses TRBV19 with TRBJ1-5; TCRdb calls TRBD1, which cannot be checked without DNA. CDR3 size: 14 residues. Germline CDR1 reads LNHDA; CDR2 reads SQIVND (reference sequence). This chain's CDR3 is CASSGTGMIQPQHF.

The chain recombines TRBV20-1 with TRBJ2-7; TCRdb returns TRBD1, unconfirmable since there is no DNA. This CDR3 region has 15 residues. The germline CDR1 and CDR2 sequences are DFQATT and SNEGSKA (reference sequence). This CDR3 reads CSARDLSQGYYEQYF.

The V gene is TRBV5-1, the J gene TRBJ2-1; without DNA, the TCRdb call of TRBD1 cannot be checked. The germline CDR1 and CDR2 sequences are SGHRS and YFSETQ. The CDR3 consists of 17 residues. This CDR3 is CASSPAERQGRLNEQFF.

The V and J genes are TRBV12-3 or TRBV12-4 and TRBJ1-1; lacking DNA, the TRBD1 call made by TCRdb goes unchecked. The CDR3 length is 14 residues. The CDR3 loop reads CASSYPVQNTEAFF.